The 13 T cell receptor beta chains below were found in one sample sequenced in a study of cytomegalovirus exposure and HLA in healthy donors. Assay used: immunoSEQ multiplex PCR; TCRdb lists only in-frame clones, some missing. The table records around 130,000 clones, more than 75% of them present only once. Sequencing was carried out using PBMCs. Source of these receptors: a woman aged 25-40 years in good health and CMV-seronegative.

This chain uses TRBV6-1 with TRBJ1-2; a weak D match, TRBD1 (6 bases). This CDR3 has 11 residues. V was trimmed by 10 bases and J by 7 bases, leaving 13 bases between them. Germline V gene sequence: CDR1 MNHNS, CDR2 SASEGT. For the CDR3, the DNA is TGTGCCACCGGACAGTTGGGTGGCTACACCTTC. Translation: CATGQLGGYTF.

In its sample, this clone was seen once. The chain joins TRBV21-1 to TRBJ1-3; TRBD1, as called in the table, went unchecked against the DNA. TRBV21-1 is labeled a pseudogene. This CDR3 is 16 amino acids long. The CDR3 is CASSLDRGQPGNTIYF. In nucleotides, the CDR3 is TGTGCCAGCAGCCTTGACAGGGGGCAACCTGGAAACACCATATATTTT.

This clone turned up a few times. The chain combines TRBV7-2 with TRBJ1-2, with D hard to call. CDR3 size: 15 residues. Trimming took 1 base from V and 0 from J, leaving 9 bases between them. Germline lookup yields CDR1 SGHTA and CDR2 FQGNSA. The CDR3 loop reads CASSLVAGSNYGYTF. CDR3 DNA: TGTGCCAGCAGCTTAGTGGCGGGGTCTAACTATGGCTACACCTTC.

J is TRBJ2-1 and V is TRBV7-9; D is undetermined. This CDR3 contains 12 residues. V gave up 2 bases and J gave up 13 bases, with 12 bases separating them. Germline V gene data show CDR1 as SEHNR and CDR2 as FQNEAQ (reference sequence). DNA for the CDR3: TGTGCCAGCAGCTTAATTGTGGGCCACCAGTTCTTC. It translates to CASSLIVGHQFF.

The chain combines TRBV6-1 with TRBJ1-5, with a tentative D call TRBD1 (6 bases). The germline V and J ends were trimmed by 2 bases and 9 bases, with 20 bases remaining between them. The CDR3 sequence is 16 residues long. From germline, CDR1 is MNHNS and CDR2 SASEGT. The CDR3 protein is CASSESRLGAIMPQHF. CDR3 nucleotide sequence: TGTGCCAGCAGTGAAAGCAGGCTGGGGGCCATCATGCCCCAGCATTTT.

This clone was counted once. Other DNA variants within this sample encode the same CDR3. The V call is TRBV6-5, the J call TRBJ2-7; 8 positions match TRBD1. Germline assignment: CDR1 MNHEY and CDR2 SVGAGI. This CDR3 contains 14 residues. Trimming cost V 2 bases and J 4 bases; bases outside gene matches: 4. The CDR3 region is CASSYGQGAYEQYF. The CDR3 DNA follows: TGTGCCAGCAGTTACGGTCAGGGGGCTTACGAGCAGTACTTC.

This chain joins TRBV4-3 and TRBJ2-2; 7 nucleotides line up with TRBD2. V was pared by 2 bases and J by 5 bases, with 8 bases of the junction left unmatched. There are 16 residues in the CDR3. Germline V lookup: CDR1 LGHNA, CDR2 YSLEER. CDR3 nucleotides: TGCGCCAGCAGCCAAATAGGACTAGGGCCAACCGGGGAGCTGTTTTTT. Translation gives CASSQIGLGPTGELFF.

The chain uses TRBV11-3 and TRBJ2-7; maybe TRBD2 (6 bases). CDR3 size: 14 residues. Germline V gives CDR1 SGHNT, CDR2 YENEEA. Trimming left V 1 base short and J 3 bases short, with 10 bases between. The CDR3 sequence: CASSLGGGNYEQYF. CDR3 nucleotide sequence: TGTGCCAGCAGCTTAGGTGGGGGGAACTACGAGCAGTACTTC.

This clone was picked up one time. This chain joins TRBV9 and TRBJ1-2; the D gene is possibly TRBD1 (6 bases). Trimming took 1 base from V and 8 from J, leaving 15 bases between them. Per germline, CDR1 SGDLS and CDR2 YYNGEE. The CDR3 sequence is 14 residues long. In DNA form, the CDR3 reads TGTGCCAGCAGCGTACAGGGGATCGATTACGGCTACACCTTC. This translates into CASSVQGIDYGYTF.

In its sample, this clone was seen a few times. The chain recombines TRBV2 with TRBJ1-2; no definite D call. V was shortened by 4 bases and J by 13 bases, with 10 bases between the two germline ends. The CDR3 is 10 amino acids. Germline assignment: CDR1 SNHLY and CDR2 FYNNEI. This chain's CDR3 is CASSGRQRTF. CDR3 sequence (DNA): TGTGCCAGCAGTGGGAGGCAGCGCACCTTC.

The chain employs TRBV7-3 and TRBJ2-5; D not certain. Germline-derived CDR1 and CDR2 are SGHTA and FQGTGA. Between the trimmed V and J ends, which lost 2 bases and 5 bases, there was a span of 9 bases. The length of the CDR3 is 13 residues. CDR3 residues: CASSLHPRETQYF. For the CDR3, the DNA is TGTGCCAGCAGCTTACACCCCCGGGAGACCCAGTACTTC.

This CDR3 is CASSLGGSEQYF. The CDR3 bases are TGTGCCAGTAGTCTCGGGGGGTCCGAGCAGTACTTC. The chain combines TRBV19 with TRBJ2-7, with 7 nucleotides matching TRBD2. Germline V CDR1 and CDR2: LNHDA, SQIVND (reference sequence). V gave up 5 bases and J gave up 6 bases; unmatched junction bases: 4. The CDR3 spans 12 residues.

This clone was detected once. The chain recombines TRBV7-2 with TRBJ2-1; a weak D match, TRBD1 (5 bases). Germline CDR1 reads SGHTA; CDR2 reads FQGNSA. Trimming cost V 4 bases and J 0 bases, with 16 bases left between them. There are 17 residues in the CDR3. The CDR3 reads CASSSRPTGSSYNEQFF. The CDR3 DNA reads TGTGCCAGCAGCTCGCGACCTACAGGTTCCTCCTACAATGAGCAGTTCTTC. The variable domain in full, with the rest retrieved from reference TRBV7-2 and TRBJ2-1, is GAGVSQSPSNKVTEKGKDVELRCDPISGHTALYWYRQSLGQGLEFLIYFQGNSAPDKSGLPSDRFSAERTGGSVSTLTIQRTQQEDSAVYLCASSSRPTGSSYNEQFFGPGTRLTVL.